This T cell receptor beta chain originates from a study of response to subunit inactivated influenza vaccine (dated by TCRdb to the late 2010s). Turning to the overall study: Deep quantitative profiling of the T cell receptor repertoire was used in the study to follow responses to a trivalent subunit inactivated influenza vaccine.

The germline V gene sets CDR1 to SNHLY and CDR2 to FYNNEI. Including the terminal cysteine and phenylalanine, the CDR3 comprises 11 residues. Just the 33-base CDR3 DNA is kept, in frame starting at base 1. Deletion took 4 bases off V and 5 bases off J, with a span of 6 bases between the germline ends. Results and caveats for the whole study, not just this receptor: The authors suggested that each seasonal influenza vaccination may recruit only a limited number of new T cells.

On this clonotype: Its antigen specificity is not known. No base quality values were provided; no much bigger clone lies one nucleotide off.

Preparation of the library involved RT-PCR. Sequenced on an Illumina HiSeq 2500. TCRdb reprocessed the public reads (quality trimming at Q25 with fastp, clone calling with MiXCR) and kept in-frame beta chains. Each entry merges the rows of one CDR3 protein and shows their most common DNA and genes. The sample records approximately 520,000 distinct CDR3 sequences, roughly 27% of which are singletons. About 1.9% of the sample lies in the top ten. The chain uses TRBV2 and TRBJ2-7, with the identity of the D gene unclear. This material consisted of CD4+ T cells sorted from PBMCs, taken about 5 days after vaccination. The receptor's source is a man in his fifties or sixties who received an inactivated influenza vaccine. Donor details come from another sample of the same person, matched by shared clones. The CDR3 reads as follows: CASSVRNEQYF. The nucleotide sequence is given as TGTGCCAGCAGTGTTAGGAACGAGCAGTACTTC.